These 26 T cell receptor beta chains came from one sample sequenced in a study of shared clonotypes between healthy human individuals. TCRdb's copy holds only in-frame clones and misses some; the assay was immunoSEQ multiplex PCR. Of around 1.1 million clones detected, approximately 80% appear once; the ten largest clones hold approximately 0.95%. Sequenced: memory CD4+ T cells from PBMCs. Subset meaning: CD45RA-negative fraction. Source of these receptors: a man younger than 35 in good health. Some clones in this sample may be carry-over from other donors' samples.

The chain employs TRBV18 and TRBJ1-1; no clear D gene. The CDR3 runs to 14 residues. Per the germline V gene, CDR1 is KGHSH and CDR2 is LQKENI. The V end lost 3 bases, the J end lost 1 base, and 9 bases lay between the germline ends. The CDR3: CASSPSTPNTEAFF. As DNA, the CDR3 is TGTGCCAGCTCACCCTCGACACCGAACACTGAAGCTTTCTTT.

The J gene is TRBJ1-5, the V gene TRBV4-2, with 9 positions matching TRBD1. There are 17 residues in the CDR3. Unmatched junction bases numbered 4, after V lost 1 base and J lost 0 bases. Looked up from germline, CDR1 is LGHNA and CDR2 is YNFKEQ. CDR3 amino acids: CASSQGGTGYSNQPQHF. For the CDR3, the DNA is TGTGCCAGCAGCCAAGGGGGGACAGGGTATAGCAATCAGCCCCAGCATTTT.

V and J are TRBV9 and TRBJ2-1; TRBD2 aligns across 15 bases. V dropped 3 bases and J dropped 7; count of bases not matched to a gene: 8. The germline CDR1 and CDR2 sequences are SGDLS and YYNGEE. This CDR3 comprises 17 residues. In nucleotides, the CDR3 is TGTGCCAGCAGCGAGGGACTAGCGGGAGGACTGGGGAATGAGCAGTTCTTC. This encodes CASSEGLAGGLGNEQFF. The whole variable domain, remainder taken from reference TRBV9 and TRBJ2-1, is DSGVTQTPKHLITATGQRVTLRCSPRSGDLSVYWYQQSLDQGLQFLIQYYNGEERAKGNILERFSAQQFPDLHSELNLSSLELGDSALYFCASSEGLAGGLGNEQFFGPGTRLTVL.

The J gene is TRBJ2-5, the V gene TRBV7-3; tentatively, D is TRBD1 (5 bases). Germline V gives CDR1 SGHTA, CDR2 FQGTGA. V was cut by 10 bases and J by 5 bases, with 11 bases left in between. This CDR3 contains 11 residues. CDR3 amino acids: CATSKGETQYF. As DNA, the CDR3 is TGTGCCACCTCCAAGGGGGAGACCCAGTACTTC.

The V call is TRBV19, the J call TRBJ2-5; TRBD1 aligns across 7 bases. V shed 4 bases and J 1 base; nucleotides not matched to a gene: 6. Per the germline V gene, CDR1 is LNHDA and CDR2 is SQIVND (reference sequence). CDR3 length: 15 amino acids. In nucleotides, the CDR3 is TGTGCCAGTAGTAGGACAGGTGGACGCCAAGAGACCCAGTACTTC. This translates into CASSRTGGRQETQYF.

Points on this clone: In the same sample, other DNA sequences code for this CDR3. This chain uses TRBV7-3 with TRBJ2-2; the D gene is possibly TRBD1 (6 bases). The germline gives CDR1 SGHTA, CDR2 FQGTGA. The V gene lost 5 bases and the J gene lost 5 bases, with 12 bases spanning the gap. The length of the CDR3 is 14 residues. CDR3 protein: CASSPRQGTGELFF. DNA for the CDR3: TGTGCCAGCAGCCCCCGGCAGGGGACCGGGGAGCTGTTTTTT.

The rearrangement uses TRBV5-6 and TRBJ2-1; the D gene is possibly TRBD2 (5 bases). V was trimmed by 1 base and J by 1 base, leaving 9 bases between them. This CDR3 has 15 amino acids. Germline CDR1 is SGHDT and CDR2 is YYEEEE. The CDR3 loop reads CASSLRTVSYNEQFF. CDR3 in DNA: TGTGCCAGCAGCTTGCGGACTGTTTCCTACAATGAGCAGTTCTTC.

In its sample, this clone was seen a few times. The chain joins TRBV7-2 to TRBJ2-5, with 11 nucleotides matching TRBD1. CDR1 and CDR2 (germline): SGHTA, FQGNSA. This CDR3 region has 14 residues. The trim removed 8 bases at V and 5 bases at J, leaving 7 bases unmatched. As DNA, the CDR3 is TGTGCCAGCGGTCGGGACAGGGGGTGGGAGACCCAGTACTTC. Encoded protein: CASGRDRGWETQYF.

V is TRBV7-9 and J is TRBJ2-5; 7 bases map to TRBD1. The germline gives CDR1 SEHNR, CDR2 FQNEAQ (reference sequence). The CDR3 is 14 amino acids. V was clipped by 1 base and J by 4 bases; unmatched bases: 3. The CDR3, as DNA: TGTGCCAGCAGCTTAGGGTCAGGGGGAGAGACCCAGTACTTC. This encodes CASSLGSGGETQYF.

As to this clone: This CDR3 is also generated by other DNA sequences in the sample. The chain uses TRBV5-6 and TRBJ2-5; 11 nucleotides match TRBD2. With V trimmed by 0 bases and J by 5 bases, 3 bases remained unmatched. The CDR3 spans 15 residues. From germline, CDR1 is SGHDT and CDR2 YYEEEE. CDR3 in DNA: TGTGCCAGCAGCTTGGTGGCTAGCGGGAGGGAGACCCAGTACTTC. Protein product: CASSLVASGRETQYF. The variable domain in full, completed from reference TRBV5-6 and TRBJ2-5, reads DAGVTQSPTHLIKTRGQQVTLRCSPKSGHDTVSWYQQALGQGPQFIFQYYEEEERQRGNFPDRFSGHQFPNYSSELNVNALLLGDSALYLCASSLVASGRETQYFGPGTRLLVL.

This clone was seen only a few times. This chain's CDR3 is CACSRGDKNIQYF. CDR3 nucleotide sequence: TGTGCCTGTTCCAGGGGCGACAAAAACATTCAGTACTTC. The chain recombines TRBV30 with TRBJ2-4; perhaps TRBD1 as D (6 bases). The V gene lost 6 bases and the J gene lost 3 bases, with 12 bases spanning the gap. The CDR3 consists of 13 residues. Germline CDR1 reads GTSNPN; CDR2 reads SVGIG (reference sequence).

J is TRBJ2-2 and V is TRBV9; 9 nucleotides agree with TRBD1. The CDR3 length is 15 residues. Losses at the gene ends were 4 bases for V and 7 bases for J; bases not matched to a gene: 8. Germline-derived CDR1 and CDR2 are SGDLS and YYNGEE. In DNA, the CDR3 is TGTGCCAGCAGCCCGAGGACAGGGGAAGGCGGGGAGCTGTTTTTT. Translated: CASSPRTGEGGELFF.

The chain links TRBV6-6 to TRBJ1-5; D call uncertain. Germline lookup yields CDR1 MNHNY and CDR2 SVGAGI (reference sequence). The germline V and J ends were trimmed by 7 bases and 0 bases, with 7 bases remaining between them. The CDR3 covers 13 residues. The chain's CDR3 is CASNPGSNQPQHF. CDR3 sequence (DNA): TGTGCCAGCAACCCGGGTAGCAATCAGCCCCAGCATTTT.

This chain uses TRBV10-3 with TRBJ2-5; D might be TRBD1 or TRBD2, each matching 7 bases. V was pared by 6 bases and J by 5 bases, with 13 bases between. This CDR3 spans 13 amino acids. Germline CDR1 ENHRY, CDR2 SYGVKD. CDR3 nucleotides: TGTGCCATCAGGGCAGGGGGGGACGAGACCCAGTACTTC. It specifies CAIRAGGDETQYF.

This CDR3 reads CASRPSIMRRALDYEQYF. CDR3 DNA sequence: TGTGCAAGTCGCCCTTCAATCATGCGTCGTGCGCTAGATTACGAGCAGTACTTC. The genes are TRBV12-2 and TRBJ2-7; the tabulated D call, TRBD2, remains unverified against the DNA. TRBV12-2 constitutes a pseudogene. This CDR3 comprises 18 residues.

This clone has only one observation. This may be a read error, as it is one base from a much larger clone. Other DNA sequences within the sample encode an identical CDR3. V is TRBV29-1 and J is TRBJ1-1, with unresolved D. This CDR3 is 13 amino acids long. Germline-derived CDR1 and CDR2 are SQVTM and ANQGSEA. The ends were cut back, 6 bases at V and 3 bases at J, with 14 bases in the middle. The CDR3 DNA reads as TGCAGCGTAACAGTAGGGTTAGACACTGAAGCTTTCTTT. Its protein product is CSVTVGLDTEAFF. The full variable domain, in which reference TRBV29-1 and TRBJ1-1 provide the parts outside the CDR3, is SAVISQKPSRDICQRGTSLTIQCQVDSQVTMMFWYRQQPGQSLTLIATANQGSEATYESGFVIDKFPISRPNLTFSTLTVSNMSPEDSSIYLCSVTVGLDTEAFFGQGTRLTVV.

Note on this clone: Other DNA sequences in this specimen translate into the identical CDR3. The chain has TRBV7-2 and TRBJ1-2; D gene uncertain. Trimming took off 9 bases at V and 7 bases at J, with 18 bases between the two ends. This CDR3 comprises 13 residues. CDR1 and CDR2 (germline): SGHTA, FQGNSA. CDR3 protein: CASNRQGEGGYTF. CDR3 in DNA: TGTGCCAGTAACCGACAAGGAGAGGGTGGCTACACCTTC.

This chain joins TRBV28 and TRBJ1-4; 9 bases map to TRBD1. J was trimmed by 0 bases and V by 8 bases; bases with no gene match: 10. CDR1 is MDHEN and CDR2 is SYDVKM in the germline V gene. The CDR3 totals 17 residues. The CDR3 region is CASRNPGQGATNEKLFF. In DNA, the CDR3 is TGTGCCAGCCGCAACCCGGGACAGGGTGCAACTAATGAAAAACTGTTTTTT.

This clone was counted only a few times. DNA of the CDR3: TGTGCCAGCAGCCCGGGCCCGCAGCAGTACTTC. Its protein is CASSPGPQQYF. The chain joins TRBV11-2 to TRBJ2-7; D is uncertain. This CDR3 has 11 residues. The germline V gene has CDR1 SGHAT and CDR2 FQNNGV. V lost 5 bases to trimming and J lost 8 bases, with 10 bases between them.

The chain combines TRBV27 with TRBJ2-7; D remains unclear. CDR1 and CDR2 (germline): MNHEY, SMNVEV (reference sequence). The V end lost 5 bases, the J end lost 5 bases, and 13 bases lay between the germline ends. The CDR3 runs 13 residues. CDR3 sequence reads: CASSGRYGDEQYF. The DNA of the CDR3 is TGTGCCAGCAGTGGTAGATATGGGGACGAGCAGTACTTC.

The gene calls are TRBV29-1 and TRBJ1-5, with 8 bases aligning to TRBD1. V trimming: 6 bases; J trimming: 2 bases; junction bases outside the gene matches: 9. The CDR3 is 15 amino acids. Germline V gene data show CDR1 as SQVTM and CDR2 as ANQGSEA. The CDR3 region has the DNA TGCAGCGTCCTATCGGGGACAGGCGGCAATCAGCCCCAGCATTTT. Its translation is CSVLSGTGGNQPQHF.

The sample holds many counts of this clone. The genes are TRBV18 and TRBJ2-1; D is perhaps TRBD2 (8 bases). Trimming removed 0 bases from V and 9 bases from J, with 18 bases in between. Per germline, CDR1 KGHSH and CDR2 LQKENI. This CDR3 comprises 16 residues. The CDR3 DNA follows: TGTGCCAGCTCACCACCGTCCAGCGGGAGACAGGGTGAGCAGTTCTTC. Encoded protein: CASSPPSSGRQGEQFF. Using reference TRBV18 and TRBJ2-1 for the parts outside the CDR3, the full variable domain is NAGVMQNPRHLVRRRGQEARLRCSPMKGHSHVYWYRQLPEEGLKFMVYLQKENIIDESGMPKERFSAEFPKEGPSILRIQQVVRGDSAAYFCASSPPSSGRQGEQFFGPGTRLTVL.

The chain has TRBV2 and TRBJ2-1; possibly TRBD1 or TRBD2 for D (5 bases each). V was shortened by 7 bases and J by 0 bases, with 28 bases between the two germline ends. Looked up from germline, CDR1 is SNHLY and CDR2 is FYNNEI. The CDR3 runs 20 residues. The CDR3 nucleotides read TGTGCCAGCAAATCCGCTCGCGGAAACAGTGGGGGTCGCTCCTACAATGAGCAGTTCTTC. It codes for CASKSARGNSGGRSYNEQFF.

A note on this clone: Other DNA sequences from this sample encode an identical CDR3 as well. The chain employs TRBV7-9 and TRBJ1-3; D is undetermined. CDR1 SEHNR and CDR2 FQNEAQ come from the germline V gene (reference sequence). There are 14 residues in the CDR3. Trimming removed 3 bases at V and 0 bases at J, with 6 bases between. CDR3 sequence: CASSLGISGNTIYF. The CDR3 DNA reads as TGTGCCAGCAGCTTGGGGATCTCTGGAAACACCATATATTTT. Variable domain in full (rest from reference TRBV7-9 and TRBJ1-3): DTGVSQNPRHKITKRGQNVTFRCDPISEHNRLYWYRQTLGQGPEFLTYFQNEAQLEKSRLLSDRFSAERPKGSFSTLEIQRTEQGDSAMYLCASSLGISGNTIYFGEGSWLTVV.

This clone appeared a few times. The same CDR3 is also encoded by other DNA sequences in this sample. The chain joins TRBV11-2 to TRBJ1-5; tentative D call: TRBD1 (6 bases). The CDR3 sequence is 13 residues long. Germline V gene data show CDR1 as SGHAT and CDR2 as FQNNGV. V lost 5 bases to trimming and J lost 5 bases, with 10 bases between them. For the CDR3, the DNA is TGTGCCAGCAGCCCACAGGGCGATCAGCCCCAGCATTTT. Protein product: CASSPQGDQPQHF.

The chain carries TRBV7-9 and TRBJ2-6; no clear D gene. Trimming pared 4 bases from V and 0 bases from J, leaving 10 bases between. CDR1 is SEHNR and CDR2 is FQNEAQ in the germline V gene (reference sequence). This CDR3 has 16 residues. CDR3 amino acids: CASSSSESSGANVLTF. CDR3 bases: TGTGCCAGCAGCTCTTCTGAGAGCTCTGGGGCCAACGTCCTGACTTTC.